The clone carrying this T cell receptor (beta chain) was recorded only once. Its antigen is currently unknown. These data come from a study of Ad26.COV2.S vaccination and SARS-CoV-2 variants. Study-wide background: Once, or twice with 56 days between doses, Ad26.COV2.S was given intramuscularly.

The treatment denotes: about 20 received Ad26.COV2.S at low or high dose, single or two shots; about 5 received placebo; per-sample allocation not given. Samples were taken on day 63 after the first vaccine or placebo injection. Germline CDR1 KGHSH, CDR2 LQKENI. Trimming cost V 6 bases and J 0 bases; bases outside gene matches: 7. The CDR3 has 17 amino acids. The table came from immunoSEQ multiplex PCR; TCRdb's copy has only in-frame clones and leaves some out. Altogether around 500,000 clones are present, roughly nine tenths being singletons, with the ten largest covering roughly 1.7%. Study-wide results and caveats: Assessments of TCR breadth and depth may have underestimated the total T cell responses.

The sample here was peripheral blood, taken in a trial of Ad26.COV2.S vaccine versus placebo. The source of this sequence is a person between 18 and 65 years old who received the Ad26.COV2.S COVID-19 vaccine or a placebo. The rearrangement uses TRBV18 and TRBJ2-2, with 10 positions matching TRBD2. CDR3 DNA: TGTGCCAGCTCGTCCTCTCTAGCGGGAGCGAACACCGGGGAGCTGTTTTTT. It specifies CASSSSLAGANTGELFF.